This T cell receptor (beta chain) is drawn from a study of T cell repertoires in cytomegalovirus infection. Unmatched junction bases numbered 16, after V lost 2 bases and J lost 7 bases. This CDR3 region has 17 residues. Germline values: CDR1 SEHNR, CDR2 FQNEAQ (reference sequence). TCRdb fed the reads into MiXCR, producing one record per CDR3 protein. The table has some 700,000 distinct CDR3 sequences, approximately 33% seen once. To note about this clonotype: Its specificity is not known.

The TCR comes from a human donor in good health (CMV status not recorded). Some clones in this sample may be carry-over from other donors' samples. J is TRBJ2-5 and V is TRBV7-9; TRBD2 matches 7 bases. The sample in question was cultured PBMCs, obtained from culture after CMV antigen stimulation. The CDR3 protein is CASSLQTYREAPRTQYF. CDR3 bases: TGTGCCAGCAGCTTACAGACTTATCGGGAGGCCCCAAGGACCCAGTACTTC.